The 9 T cell receptor beta chains reported below all come from one sample, sequenced in a study of T cells of healthy individuals. From the 5' RACE reads, TCRdb called clonotypes with MiXCR, one entry per CDR3 protein. The sample consists of 60,000 to 70,000 distinct CDR3 sequences, 15% to 20% of them appearing once. The receptors stem from a human donor in good health.

This sequence joins TRBV2 and TRBJ2-3; D gene unclear. CDR1 SNHLY and CDR2 FYNNEI come from the germline V gene. Trimming removed 4 bases at V and 2 bases at J, with 10 bases between. The CDR3 contains 14 residues. The CDR3 region is CASSVAPTTDTQYF. Here the CDR3 DNA reads TGTGCCAGCAGTGTAGCTCCAACCACAGATACGCAGTATTTT.

This clonotype has more than one count but fewer than ten. This sequence joins TRBV2 and TRBJ2-5, with no clear D. In germline, CDR1 is SNHLY, CDR2 FYNNEI. This CDR3 is 15 amino acids long. V dropped 2 bases and J dropped 1 base, with 11 bases sitting between them. Written as DNA, the CDR3 is TGTGCCAGCAGTGAAATTTCCCGGCCCCAAGAGACCCAGTACTTC. This translates into CASSEISRPQETQYF.

This clonotype was seen many times. One junction end disagrees with the germline gene, perhaps due to a read error. The chain links TRBV7-9 to TRBJ1-2; possible D gene TRBD1, 5 bases. CDR1 is SEHNR and CDR2 is FQNEAQ in the germline V gene (reference sequence). This CDR3 comprises 11 residues. As DNA, the CDR3 is TGTGCCAGCAGCGCGGAGGACCAGGGTGCCTTC. Amino acid sequence: CASSAEDQGAF.

The chain employs TRBV7-2 and TRBJ2-5; D is ambiguous. V was cut by 4 bases and J by 5 bases, with 8 bases left in between. Germline-derived CDR1 and CDR2 are SGHTA and FQGNSA. This CDR3 is built from 12 residues. CDR3 region: CASSWGVETQYF. The DNA for the CDR3 is TGTGCCAGCAGCTGGGGTGTTGAGACCCAGTACTTC.

CDR3 sequence: CASSFLGQKNTEAFF. CDR3 sequence (DNA): TGCGCCAGCAGCTTTCTGGGACAGAAGAACACTGAAGCTTTCTTT. The chain is built from TRBV5-1 and TRBJ1-1; TRBD1 matches at 7 bases. The CDR3 is 15 amino acids. Germline CDR1 reads SGHRS; CDR2 reads YFSETQ. V lost 2 bases, J lost 1 base, and 5 bases stayed unmatched. Looking up the rest from reference TRBV5-1 and TRBJ1-1 gives the full variable domain: KAGVTQTPRYLIKTRGQQVTLSCSPISGHRSVSWYQQTPGQGLQFLFEYFSETQRNKGNFPGRFSGRQFSNSRSEMNVSTLELGDSALYLCASSFLGQKNTEAFFGQGTRLTVV.

In this sample, this clonotype turned up many times. The J gene is TRBJ1-2, the V gene TRBV11-2, with 8 bases fitting TRBD1. The CDR3 is 15 residues long. Trimming took 8 bases from V and 3 from J; bases not matched to a gene: 11. Per the germline V gene, CDR1 is SGHAT and CDR2 is FQNNGV. For the CDR3, the DNA is TGTGCCAGCGCCCCCGGGACAGGTCGTCACTATGGCTACACCTTC. This translates into CASAPGTGRHYGYTF.

The rearrangement joins TRBV5-4 to TRBJ2-3; no firm D call. This CDR3 has 13 residues. With 4 bases removed from V and 5 bases from J, the gap between germline ends came to 11 bases. Germline values: CDR1 SGHNT, CDR2 YYREEE (reference sequence). The CDR3 nucleotides read TGTGCCAGCAGCAGACCCAAAGGAGATACGCAGTATTTT. It is translated as CASSRPKGDTQYF.

This clonotype was seen many times. The gene calls are TRBV19 and TRBJ2-4; TRBD1 matches at 10 bases. The CDR3 covers 16 residues. Germline CDR1 reads LNHDA; CDR2 reads SQIVND (reference sequence). The trim removed 3 bases at V and 8 bases at J, leaving 10 bases unmatched. CDR3 bases: TGTGCCAGTAGTATGGGACAGGGGATGCGGGGACACATTCAGTACTTC. Translation gives CASSMGQGMRGHIQYF.

In its sample, this clonotype was seen a few times. This chain uses TRBV28 with TRBJ1-2; tentative D call: TRBD1 (5 bases). The V end was cut by 5 bases, the J end by 5 bases, with 18 bases between. Germline CDR1 MDHEN, CDR2 SYDVKM. The CDR3 loop spans 15 amino acids. The CDR3 nucleotides are TGTGCCAGCAGTAAATTTCGGGACGGAAGATATGGCTACACCTTC. Its protein product is CASSKFRDGRYGYTF.